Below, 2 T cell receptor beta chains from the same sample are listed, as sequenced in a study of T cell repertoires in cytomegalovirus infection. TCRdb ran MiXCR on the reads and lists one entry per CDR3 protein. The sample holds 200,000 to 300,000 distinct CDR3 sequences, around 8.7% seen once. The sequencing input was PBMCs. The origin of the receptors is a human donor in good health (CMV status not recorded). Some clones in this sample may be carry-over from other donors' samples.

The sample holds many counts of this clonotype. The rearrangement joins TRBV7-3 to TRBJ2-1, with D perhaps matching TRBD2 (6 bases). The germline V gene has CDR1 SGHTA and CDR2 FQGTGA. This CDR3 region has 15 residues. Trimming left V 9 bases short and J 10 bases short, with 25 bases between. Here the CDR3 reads CARPSPPLGGNEQFF. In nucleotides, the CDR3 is TGTGCCAGACCCAGCCCCCCTTTGGGGGGTAACGAGCAGTTCTTC.

The CDR3 region is CASTREFNSNQPQHF. The CDR3 DNA follows: TGTGCCAGCACCCGGGAGTTTAATAGCAATCAGCCCCAGCATTTT. The J gene is TRBJ1-5, the V gene TRBV12-3 or TRBV12-4; no firm D call. This CDR3 is built from 15 residues. The ends were cut back, 7 bases at V and 0 bases at J, with 13 bases in the middle.